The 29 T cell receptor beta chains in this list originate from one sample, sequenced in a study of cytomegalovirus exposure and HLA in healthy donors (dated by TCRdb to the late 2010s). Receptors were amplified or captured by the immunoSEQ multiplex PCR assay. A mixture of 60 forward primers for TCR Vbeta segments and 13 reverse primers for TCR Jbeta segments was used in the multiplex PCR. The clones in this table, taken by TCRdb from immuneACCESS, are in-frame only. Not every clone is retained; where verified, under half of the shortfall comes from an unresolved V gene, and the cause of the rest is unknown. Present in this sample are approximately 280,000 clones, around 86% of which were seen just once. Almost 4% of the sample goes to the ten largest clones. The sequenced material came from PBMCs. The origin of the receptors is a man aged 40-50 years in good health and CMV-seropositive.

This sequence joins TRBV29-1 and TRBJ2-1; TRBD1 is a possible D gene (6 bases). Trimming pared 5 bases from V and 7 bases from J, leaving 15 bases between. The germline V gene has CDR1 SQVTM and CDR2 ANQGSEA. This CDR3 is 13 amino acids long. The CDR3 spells CSVTGKAWNEQFF. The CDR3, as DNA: TGCAGCGTTACAGGGAAGGCTTGGAATGAGCAGTTCTTC.

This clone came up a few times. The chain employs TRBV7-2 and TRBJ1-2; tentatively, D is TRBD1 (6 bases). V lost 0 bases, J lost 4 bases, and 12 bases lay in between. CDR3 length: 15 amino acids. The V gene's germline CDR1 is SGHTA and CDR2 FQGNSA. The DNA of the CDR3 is TGTGCCAGCAGCTTAGCGGGGGGGGCCGGCTATGGCTACACCTTC. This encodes CASSLAGGAGYGYTF.

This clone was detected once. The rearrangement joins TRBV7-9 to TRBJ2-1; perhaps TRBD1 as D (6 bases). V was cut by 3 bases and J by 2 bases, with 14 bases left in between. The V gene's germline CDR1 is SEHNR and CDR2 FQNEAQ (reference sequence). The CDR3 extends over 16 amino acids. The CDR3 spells CASSLLSGDTYNEQFF. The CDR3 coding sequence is TGTGCCAGCAGCTTGTTGTCAGGGGACACCTACAATGAGCAGTTCTTC.

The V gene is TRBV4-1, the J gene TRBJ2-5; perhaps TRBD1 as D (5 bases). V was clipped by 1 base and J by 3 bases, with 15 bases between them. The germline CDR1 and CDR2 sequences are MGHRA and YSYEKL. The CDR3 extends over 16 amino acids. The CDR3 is CASSQGPNRRKETQYF. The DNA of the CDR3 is TGCGCCAGCAGCCAAGGCCCCAACAGGAGAAAAGAGACCCAGTACTTC.

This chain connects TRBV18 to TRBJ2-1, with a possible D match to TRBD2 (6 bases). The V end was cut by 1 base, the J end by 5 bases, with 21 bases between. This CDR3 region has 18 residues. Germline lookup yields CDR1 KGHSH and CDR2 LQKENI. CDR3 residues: CASSPRLYGGRNDNEQFF. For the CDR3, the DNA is TGTGCCAGCTCACCACGATTGTATGGTGGGAGGAACGACAATGAGCAGTTCTTC.

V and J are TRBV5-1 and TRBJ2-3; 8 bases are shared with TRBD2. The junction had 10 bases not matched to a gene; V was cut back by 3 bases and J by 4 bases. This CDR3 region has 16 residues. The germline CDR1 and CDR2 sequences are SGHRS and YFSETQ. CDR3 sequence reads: CASSSGGAGVADTQYF. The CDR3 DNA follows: TGCGCCAGCAGCTCGGGGGGAGCGGGAGTCGCAGATACGCAGTATTTT.

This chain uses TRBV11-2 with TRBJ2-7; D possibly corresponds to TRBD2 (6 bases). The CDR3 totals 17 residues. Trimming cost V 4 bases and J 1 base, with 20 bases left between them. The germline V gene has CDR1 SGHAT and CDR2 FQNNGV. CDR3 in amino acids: CASSSRGRRGESYEQYF. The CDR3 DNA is TGTGCCAGCAGCTCTAGAGGGAGGAGGGGAGAGTCCTACGAGCAGTACTTC.

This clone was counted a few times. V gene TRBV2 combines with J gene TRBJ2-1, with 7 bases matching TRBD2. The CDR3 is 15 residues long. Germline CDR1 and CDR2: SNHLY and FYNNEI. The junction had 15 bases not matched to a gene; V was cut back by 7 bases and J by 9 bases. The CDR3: CASKEEPGLLTEQFF. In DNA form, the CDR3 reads TGTGCCAGCAAGGAGGAACCGGGACTACTAACTGAGCAGTTCTTC.

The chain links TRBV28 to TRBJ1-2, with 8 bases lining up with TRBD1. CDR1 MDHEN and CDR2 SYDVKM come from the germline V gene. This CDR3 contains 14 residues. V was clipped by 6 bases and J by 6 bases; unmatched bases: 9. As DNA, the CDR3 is TGTGCCAGCAGCCCCGGGCAGGGGGCAGATGGCTACACCTTC. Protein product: CASSPGQGADGYTF.

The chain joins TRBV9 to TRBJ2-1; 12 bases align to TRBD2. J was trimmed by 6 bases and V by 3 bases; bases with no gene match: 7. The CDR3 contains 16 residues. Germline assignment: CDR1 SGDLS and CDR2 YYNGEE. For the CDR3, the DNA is TGTGCCAGCAGCGCCCCGGGACTAGCGGGCACCAATGAGCAGTTCTTC. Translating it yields CASSAPGLAGTNEQFF.

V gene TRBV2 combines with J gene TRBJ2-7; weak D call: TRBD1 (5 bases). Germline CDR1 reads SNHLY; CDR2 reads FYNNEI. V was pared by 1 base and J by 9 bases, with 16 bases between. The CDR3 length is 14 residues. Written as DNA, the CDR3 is TGTGCCAGCAGTGAAGGGCAGGGCGCTTGGGGGCAGTACTTC. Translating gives CASSEGQGAWGQYF.

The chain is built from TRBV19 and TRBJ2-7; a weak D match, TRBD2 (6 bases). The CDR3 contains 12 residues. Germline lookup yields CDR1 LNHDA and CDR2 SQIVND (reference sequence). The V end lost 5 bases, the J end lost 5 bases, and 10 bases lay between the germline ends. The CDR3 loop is CASSPGGNEQYF. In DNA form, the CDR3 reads TGTGCCAGTAGTCCAGGCGGGAACGAGCAGTACTTC.

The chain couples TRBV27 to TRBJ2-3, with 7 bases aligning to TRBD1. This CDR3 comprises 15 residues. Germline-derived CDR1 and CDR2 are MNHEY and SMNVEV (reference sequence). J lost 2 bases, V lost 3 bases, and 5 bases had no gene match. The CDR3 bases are TGTGCCAGCAGTTTTCAGGGGGTCGTCACAGATACGCAGTATTTT. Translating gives CASSFQGVVTDTQYF.

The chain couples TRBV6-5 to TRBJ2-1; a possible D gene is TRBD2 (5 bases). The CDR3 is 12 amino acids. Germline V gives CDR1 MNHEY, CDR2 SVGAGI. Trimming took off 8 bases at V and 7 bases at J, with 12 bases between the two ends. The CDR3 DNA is TGTGCCAGCGGATATAGCGAGAATGAGCAGTTCTTC. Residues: CASGYSENEQFF.

CDR3 amino acids: CASSPGLAHSYEQYF. In DNA, the CDR3 is TGTGCCAGCAGCCCTGGACTAGCACACTCCTACGAGCAGTACTTC. The chain combines TRBV11-1 with TRBJ2-7; 8 nucleotides align to TRBD2. The trim removed 5 bases at V and 0 bases at J, leaving 6 bases unmatched. Germline CDR1 and CDR2: SGHAT and FQDESV (reference sequence). This CDR3 region has 15 residues.

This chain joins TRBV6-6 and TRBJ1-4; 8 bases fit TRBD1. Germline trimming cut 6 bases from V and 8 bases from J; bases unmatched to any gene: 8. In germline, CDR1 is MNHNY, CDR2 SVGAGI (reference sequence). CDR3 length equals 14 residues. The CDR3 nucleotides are TGTGCCAGCAGATCAGGACAGGGAGGCGAAAAACTGTTTTTT. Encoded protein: CASRSGQGGEKLFF.

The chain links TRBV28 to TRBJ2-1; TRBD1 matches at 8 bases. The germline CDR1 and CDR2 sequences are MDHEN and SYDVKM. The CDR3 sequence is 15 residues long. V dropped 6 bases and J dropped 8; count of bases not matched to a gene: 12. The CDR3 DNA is TGTGCCAGCAGATCGGGGCAGGGGGCGTCGGATGAGCAGTTCTTC. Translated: CASRSGQGASDEQFF. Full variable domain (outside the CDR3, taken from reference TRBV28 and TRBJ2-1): DVKVTQSSRYLVKRTGEKVFLECVQDMDHENMFWYRQDPGLGLRLIYFSYDVKMKEKGDIPEGYSVSREKKERFSLILESASTNQTSMYLCASRSGQGASDEQFFGPGTRLTVL.

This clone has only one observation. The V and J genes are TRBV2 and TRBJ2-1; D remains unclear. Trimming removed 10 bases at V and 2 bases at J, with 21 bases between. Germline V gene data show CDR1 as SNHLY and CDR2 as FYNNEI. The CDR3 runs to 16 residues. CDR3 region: CAIEGRGNRPYNEQFF. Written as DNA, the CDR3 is TGTGCCATAGAAGGTCGCGGCAACCGCCCCTACAATGAGCAGTTCTTC.

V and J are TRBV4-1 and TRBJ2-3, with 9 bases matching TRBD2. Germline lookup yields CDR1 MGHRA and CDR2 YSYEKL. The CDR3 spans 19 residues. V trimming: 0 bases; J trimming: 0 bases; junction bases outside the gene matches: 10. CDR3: CASSQDFQRGVSSTDTQYF. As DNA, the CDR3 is TGCGCCAGCAGCCAAGACTTCCAGCGGGGGGTCTCTAGCACAGATACGCAGTATTTT.

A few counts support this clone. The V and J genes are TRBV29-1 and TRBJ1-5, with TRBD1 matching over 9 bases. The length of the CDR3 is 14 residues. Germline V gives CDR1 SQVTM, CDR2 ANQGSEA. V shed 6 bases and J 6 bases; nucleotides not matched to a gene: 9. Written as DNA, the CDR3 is TGCAGCGTACAGGGGGCTGGTCTGGGTCAGCCCCAGCATTTT. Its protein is CSVQGAGLGQPQHF. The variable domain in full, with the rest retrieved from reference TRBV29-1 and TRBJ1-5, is SAVISQKPSRDICQRGTSLTIQCQVDSQVTMMFWYRQQPGQSLTLIATANQGSEATYESGFVIDKFPISRPNLTFSTLTVSNMSPEDSSIYLCSVQGAGLGQPQHFGDGTRLSIL.

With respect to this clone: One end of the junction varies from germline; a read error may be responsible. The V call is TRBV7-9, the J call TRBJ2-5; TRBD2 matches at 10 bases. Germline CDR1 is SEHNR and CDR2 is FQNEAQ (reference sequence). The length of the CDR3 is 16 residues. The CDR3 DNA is TGTTCCAGCAGCCTAAAGAGCGGGAGGGCCCAAGAGACCCAGTACTTC. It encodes CSSSLKSGRAQETQYF.

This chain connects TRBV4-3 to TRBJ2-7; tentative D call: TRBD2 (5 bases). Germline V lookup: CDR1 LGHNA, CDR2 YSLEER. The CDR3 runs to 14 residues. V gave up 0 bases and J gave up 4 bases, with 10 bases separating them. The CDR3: CASSQDPSSYEQYF. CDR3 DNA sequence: TGCGCCAGCAGCCAAGATCCTAGCTCTTACGAGCAGTACTTC.

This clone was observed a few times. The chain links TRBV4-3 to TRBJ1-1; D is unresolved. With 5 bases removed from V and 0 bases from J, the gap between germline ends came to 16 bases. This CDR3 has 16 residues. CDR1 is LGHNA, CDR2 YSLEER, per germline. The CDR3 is CASSNTRMLMNTEAFF. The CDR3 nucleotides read TGCGCCAGCAGCAATACCCGAATGCTAATGAACACTGAAGCTTTCTTT.

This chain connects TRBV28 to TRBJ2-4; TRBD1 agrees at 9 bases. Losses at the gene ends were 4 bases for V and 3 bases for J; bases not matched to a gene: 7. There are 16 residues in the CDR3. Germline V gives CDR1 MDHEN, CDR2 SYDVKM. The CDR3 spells CASSSMDRGGKNIQYF. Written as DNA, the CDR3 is TGTGCCAGCAGTTCAATGGACAGGGGAGGCAAAAACATTCAGTACTTC. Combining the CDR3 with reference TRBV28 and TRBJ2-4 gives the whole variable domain DVKVTQSSRYLVKRTGEKVFLECVQDMDHENMFWYRQDPGLGLRLIYFSYDVKMKEKGDIPEGYSVSREKKERFSLILESASTNQTSMYLCASSSMDRGGKNIQYFGAGTRLSVL.

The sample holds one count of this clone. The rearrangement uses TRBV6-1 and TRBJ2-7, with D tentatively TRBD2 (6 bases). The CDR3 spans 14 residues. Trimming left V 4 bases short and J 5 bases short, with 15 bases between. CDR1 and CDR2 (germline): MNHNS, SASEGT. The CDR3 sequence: CASSGGESSNEQYF. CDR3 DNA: TGTGCCAGCAGTGGGGGGGAGTCGAGCAACGAGCAGTACTTC.

CDR3 loop: CASSTDWGEQYF. The CDR3 DNA reads as TGCGCCAGCAGCACGGACTGGGGCGAGCAGTACTTC. V and J are TRBV5-1 and TRBJ2-7; possibly TRBD2 for D (5 bases). This CDR3 spans 12 amino acids. Between the trimmed V and J ends, which lost 4 bases and 6 bases, there was a span of 11 bases. Germline V lookup: CDR1 SGHRS, CDR2 YFSETQ.

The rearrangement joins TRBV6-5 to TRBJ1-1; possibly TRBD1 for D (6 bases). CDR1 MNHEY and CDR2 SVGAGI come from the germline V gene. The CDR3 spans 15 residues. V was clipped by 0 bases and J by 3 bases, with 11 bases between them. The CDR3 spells CASSYSVQGYTEAFF. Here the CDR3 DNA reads TGTGCCAGCAGTTACTCGGTGCAGGGGTACACTGAAGCTTTCTTT.

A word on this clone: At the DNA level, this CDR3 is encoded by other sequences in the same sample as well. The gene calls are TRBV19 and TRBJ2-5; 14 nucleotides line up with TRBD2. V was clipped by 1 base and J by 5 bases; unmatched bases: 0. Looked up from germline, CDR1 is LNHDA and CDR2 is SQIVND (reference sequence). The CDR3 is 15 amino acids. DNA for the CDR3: TGTGCCAGTAGTATAGGACTAGCGGGGGGGGAGACCCAGTACTTC. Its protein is CASSIGLAGGETQYF.

The CDR3 nucleotides are TGTGCCAGCAGCTTCAGCAGGAGGGACACTGAAGCTTTCTTT. This translates into CASSFSRRDTEAFF. The chain joins TRBV7-2 to TRBJ1-1; no clear D gene. Trimming took off 3 bases at V and 3 bases at J, with 11 bases between the two ends. Germline V gene data show CDR1 as SGHTA and CDR2 as FQGNSA. The CDR3 spans 14 residues.